This is a list of T cell receptor beta chains from one sample in a study of cytomegalovirus exposure and HLA in healthy donors. Repertoires were generated with immunoSEQ multiplex PCR, while TCRdb's copy carries only in-frame clones and drops some. The top ten hold more than 1.4% of the sample, which has approximately 130,000 clones, around 80% seen once. Sequencing used PBMCs. All receptors come from a woman aged 18-29 years in good health and CMV-seronegative. The CDR3 runs from the conserved cysteine through the conserved F or W. D genes are given only for firm matches.

CASSQVGGTGELFF	TRBV4-1	TRBJ2-2	-
CASSAQGMNTEAFF	TRBV6-1	TRBJ1-1	-
CASSLAGSNEQFF	TRBV6-1	TRBJ2-1	TRBD2
CASSGPVVGYTF	TRBV25-1	TRBJ1-2	-
CASSYSTGGRRNTIYF	TRBV6-5	TRBJ1-3	-
CASKSGTGGYEQYF	TRBV2	TRBJ2-7	TRBD1
CASSRDSDGYTF	TRBV5-4	TRBJ1-2	TRBD1
CSARYSEKLFF	TRBV20-1	TRBJ1-4	-
CASSPTSGGTDTQYF	TRBV6-5	TRBJ2-3	TRBD2
CASSPGQGRRTEAFF	TRBV11-2	TRBJ1-1	TRBD1
CARGEGKGTEAFF	TRBV6-4	TRBJ1-1	-
CASSEVEGAGEKLFF	TRBV2	TRBJ1-4	TRBD1
CASSRGTGGMNTEAFF	TRBV5-1	TRBJ1-1	TRBD1
CASSVGQGGSPLHF	TRBV9	TRBJ1-6	TRBD1
CASSEALRASGSSYEQYF	TRBV2	TRBJ2-7	TRBD2
CASSPPGRGAPGPYNEQFF	TRBV7-9	TRBJ2-1	TRBD2
CASSQLGGREGSTEAFF	TRBV18	TRBJ1-1	-
CASSQDPGHLVLAFF	TRBV4-2	TRBJ1-1	-
CASRGATEAFF	TRBV6-1	TRBJ1-1	-
CASSAGLAGYSDTQYF	TRBV18	TRBJ2-3	TRBD2
CAISPSDRGGNQPQHF	TRBV10-3	TRBJ1-5	TRBD1
CASSPPQWLAKNIQYF	TRBV18	TRBJ2-4	-
CASSVLSTDTQYF	TRBV9	TRBJ2-3	-
CASSESPRTEETQYF	TRBV25-1	TRBJ2-5	-
CASSLTGDTGELFF	TRBV18	TRBJ2-2	TRBD1
CASSYSYGTGELFF	TRBV6-5	TRBJ2-2	-
CASRGDLSGGELFF	TRBV10-2	TRBJ2-2	-
CASSLGPAGGEQYF	TRBV5-1	TRBJ2-7	TRBD2
CASSGGGKLFF	TRBV6-5	TRBJ1-4	-
CASSPNNTNRRGYTF	TRBV27	TRBJ1-2	-
CASSLGGLAGGIQETQYF	TRBV5-4	TRBJ2-5	TRBD2
CASTRRRDRADEQYF	TRBV2	TRBJ2-7	TRBD1
CASSVPASGSQEQYF	TRBV2	TRBJ2-7	TRBD2
CASSVRDRGTYTDTQYF	TRBV9	TRBJ2-3	TRBD1
CATSGQVSTDTQYF	TRBV15	TRBJ2-3	TRBD1
CASSFRDSRARLFF	TRBV7-2	TRBJ1-4	TRBD1
CASGSGGNTGELFF	TRBV6-6	TRBJ2-2	TRBD2
CASSVGGGTGGYKQYF	TRBV9	TRBJ2-7	TRBD1
CASSLDGAGGLSYEQYF	TRBV5-6	TRBJ2-7	TRBD2
CASGDYLSYEQYF	TRBV6-1	TRBJ2-7	TRBD2
CASSSITDTQYF	TRBV27	TRBJ2-3	-
CASSKTGGPFYGYTF	TRBV7-2	TRBJ1-2	TRBD1
CSVLVWGGPTGELFF	TRBV29-1	TRBJ2-2	-
CSVGPGGYTF	TRBV29-1	TRBJ1-2	-
CASSSLMGQEISGNTIYF	TRBV28	TRBJ1-3	TRBD1